The 5 T cell receptor beta chains in this list originate from one sample, sequenced in a study of OX40 agonist ivuxolimab in advanced cancers. Sequencing used immunoSEQ multiplex PCR; TCRdb keeps in-frame clones, though not all of them. The sample lists some 55,000 clones, 80% occurring once. The sample in question was CD4+ or CD8+ T cells sorted from blood, obtained in a trial of the OX40 agonist ivuxolimab. These receptors all come from an adult with an advanced solid tumor such as melanoma, head and neck, liver or kidney cancer.

CDR3 DNA: TGTGCCAGCAGCTTAGATGGGCAGGGGGGAAATGAGCAGTTCTTC. Translated, it gives CASSLDGQGGNEQFF. The chain is built from TRBV11-3 and TRBJ2-1, with a possible D match to TRBD1 (7 bases). V shed 0 bases and J shed 7 bases, with 13 bases lying between them. Germline loops: CDR1 SGHNT, CDR2 YENEEA. The CDR3 spans 15 residues. The full variable domain, its missing parts supplied by reference TRBV11-3 and TRBJ2-1, is EAGVVQSPRYKIIEKKQPVAFWCNPISGHNTLYWYLQNLGQGPELLIRYENEEAVDDSQLPKDRFSAERLKGVDSTLKIQPAELGDSAVYLCASSLDGQGGNEQFFGPGTRLTVL.

The genes are TRBV5-6 and TRBJ2-5, with D uncertain. The CDR3 spans 13 residues. The V and J ends lost 3 bases and 2 bases respectively, with 8 bases between them. CDR1 and CDR2 from the germline V gene are SGHDT and YYEEEE. CDR3 nucleotides: TGTGCCAGCAGCTCTGGACGGCAAGAGACCCAGTACTTC. It encodes CASSSGRQETQYF. The entire variable domain, with the rest obtained from reference TRBV5-6 and TRBJ2-5, is as follows: DAGVTQSPTHLIKTRGQQVTLRCSPKSGHDTVSWYQQALGQGPQFIFQYYEEEERQRGNFPDRFSGHQFPNYSSELNVNALLLGDSALYLCASSSGRQETQYFGPGTRLLVL.

This clone was counted a few times. The CDR3 is CASSSSTSAKNIQYF. The CDR3 DNA follows: TGTGCCAGCAGCTCCTCGACTAGCGCCAAAAACATTCAGTACTTC. The chain uses TRBV7-6 and TRBJ2-4, with 7 bases that match TRBD2. From germline, CDR1 is SGHVS and CDR2 FNYEAQ. This CDR3 spans 15 amino acids. J gave up 1 base and V 4 bases, and 4 bases lay outside the gene matches.

This clone was seen a single time. This chain links TRBV5-4 with TRBJ2-1; D is perhaps TRBD1 (6 bases). This CDR3 is 16 amino acids long. V was shortened by 0 bases and J by 6 bases, with 16 bases between the two germline ends. CDR1 SGHNT and CDR2 YYREEE come from the germline V gene (reference sequence). CDR3 protein: CASSLGPVRGGNEQFF. The CDR3 coding sequence is TGTGCCAGCAGCTTGGGTCCGGTCAGGGGTGGCAATGAGCAGTTCTTC.

The rearrangement uses TRBV6-5 and TRBJ1-1; perhaps TRBD1 as D (5 bases). The CDR3 contains 15 residues. Trimming shortened V by 5 bases and J by 5 bases, and 18 bases separated the two germline ends. Germline lookup yields CDR1 MNHEY and CDR2 SVGAGI. The CDR3 bases are TGTGCCAGCAGTCCGCGGGGTGAGGGGCTAACTGAAGCTTTCTTT. Amino acids: CASSPRGEGLTEAFF.